This T cell receptor (beta chain) was profiled in a study of regulatory T cells in long-lasting Graves disease. Time point denoted: newly diagnosed GD, antithyroid drugs for less than 3 months. PBMC RNA was the source of the TCR library. With EDTA tubes as the receptacles, 7.5 to 10 milliliters of peripheral blood were drawn. There are 13 residues in the CDR3. V lost 5 bases to trimming and J lost 6 bases, with 11 bases between them. Germline V gene lookup returns CDR1 MNHEY and CDR2 SVGEGT. This clonotype was seen many times. Construction of TCR beta libraries relied on iRepertoire HTBI primers and on Arm-PCR targeting CDR3 regions. MiXCR, run by TCRdb on the multiplex PCR reads, gives a single entry per CDR3 protein. The sample yields around 480,000 distinct CDR3 sequences, about 16% seen once. These data were also reused for a study on T cells in Graves' hyperthyroidism and ophthalmopathy. That report adds: Carried out on the TCR CDR3, a first-round RT-PCR used the HTBI primer set. Model predictions of ophthalmopathy came a median approximately 6 months before onset.

V usage is TRBV6-2 or TRBV6-3 and J usage is TRBJ2-1; D is undetermined. The sample in question was peripheral blood mononuclear cells (PBMCs), obtained at new diagnosis, from a patient treated with antithyroid drugs. This clonotype was sampled from a woman aged 35-60 years with Graves disease. The CDR3 is CASSEPYRNEQFF. CDR3 DNA: TGTGCCAGCAGTGAACCCTACCGCAATGAGCAGTTCTTC.